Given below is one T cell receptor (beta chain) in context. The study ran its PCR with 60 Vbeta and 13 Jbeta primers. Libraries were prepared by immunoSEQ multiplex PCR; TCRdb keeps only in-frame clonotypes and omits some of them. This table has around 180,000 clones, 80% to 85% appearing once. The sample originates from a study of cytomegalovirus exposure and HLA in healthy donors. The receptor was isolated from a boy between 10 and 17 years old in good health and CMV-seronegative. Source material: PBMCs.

The CDR3 DNA reads as TGTGCCTGGAGGGACAGGGGTAATTCACCCCTCCACTTT. Translated: CAWRDRGNSPLHF. The chain recombines TRBV30 with TRBJ1-6; TRBD1 matches 9 bases. The V and J ends lost 3 bases and 6 bases, in that order; junction bases with no gene match: 0. The CDR3 is 13 amino acids. Germline CDR1 reads GTSNPN; CDR2 reads SVGIG (reference sequence).